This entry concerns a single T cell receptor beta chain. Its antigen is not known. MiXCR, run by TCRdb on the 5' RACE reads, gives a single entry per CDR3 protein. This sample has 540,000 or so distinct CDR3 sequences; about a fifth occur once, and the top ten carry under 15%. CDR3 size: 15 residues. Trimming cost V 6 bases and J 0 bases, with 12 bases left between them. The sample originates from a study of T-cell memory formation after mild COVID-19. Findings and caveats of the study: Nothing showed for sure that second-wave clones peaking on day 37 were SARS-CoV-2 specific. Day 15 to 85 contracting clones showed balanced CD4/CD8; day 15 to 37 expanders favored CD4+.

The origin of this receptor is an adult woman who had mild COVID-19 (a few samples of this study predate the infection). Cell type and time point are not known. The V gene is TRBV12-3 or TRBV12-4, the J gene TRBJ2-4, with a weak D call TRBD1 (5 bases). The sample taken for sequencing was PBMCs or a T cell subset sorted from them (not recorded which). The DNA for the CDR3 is TGTGCCAGCAGCTGGACATCTCTAGCCAAAAACATTCAGTACTTC. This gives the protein CASSWTSLAKNIQYF.